Presented here are 2 T cell receptor beta chains from one specimen sequenced in a study of cytomegalovirus exposure and HLA in healthy donors. The PCR made use of 60 Vbeta and 13 Jbeta primers. Here immunoSEQ multiplex PCR was the method, and the copy in TCRdb shows in-frame clones only, minus some. The repertoire holds 100,000 to 150,000 clones, with under 90% as singletons. Input material: PBMCs. The receptors derive from a man between 18 and 29 years old in good health and CMV-seronegative.

The chain employs TRBV2 and TRBJ1-5; 8 nucleotides agree with TRBD1. V lost 2 bases, J lost 5 bases, and 2 bases stayed unmatched. Per the germline V gene, CDR1 is SNHLY and CDR2 is FYNNEI. The CDR3 consists of 14 residues. The CDR3 sequence is CASSEIRGHQPQHF. CDR3 DNA sequence: TGTGCCAGCAGTGAAATCAGGGGGCATCAGCCCCAGCATTTT.

This clone was recorded a few times. The CDR3 nucleotides are TGCGCCACCCCGACACAAACAGGGAGTGGCTACACCTTC. It codes for CATPTQTGSGYTF. J is TRBJ1-2 and V is TRBV10-2; perhaps TRBD1 as D (6 bases). The CDR3 length is 13 residues. V was trimmed by 10 bases and J by 7 bases, leaving 19 bases between them. Germline assignment: CDR1 WSHSY and CDR2 SAAADI.